This TCR beta chain was recovered during a study of vaccination effects on CD4 cells after COVID-19. Under the ViraFEST assay, PBMC were stimulated with viral peptide pools so that antigen-specific CD4+ T cells expanded. Sequencing was performed afterwards. Subsequent to roughly 9 days of culture, CD4+ T cells were isolated. The vaccine given was either BNT162b2 or mRNA-1273, in two doses. About this clone itself: Its target is not known.

In germline, CDR1 is SGHDT, CDR2 YYEEEE. The CDR3 is 17 residues long. The V gene lost 0 bases and the J gene lost 1 base, with 14 bases spanning the gap. TCRdb keeps only in-frame clones here, not all; method: immunoSEQ multiplex PCR. The data show around 67,000 clones, with about 80% seen just once and 1.2% held by the top ten. This chain links TRBV5-6 with TRBJ1-3; D is unclear. This specimen was CD4+ T cells from PBMCs cultured with HCoV-229E spike peptides, taken after COVID-19 vaccination. The clonotype was recovered from a human donor who received a COVID-19 vaccine. The CDR3 DNA reads TGTGCCAGCAGCTTGGTTGGTCTAGAAACTTCTGGAAACACCATATATTTT. It codes for CASSLVGLETSGNTIYF. Filled out from reference TRBV5-6 and TRBJ1-3, the complete variable domain reads DAGVTQSPTHLIKTRGQQVTLRCSPKSGHDTVSWYQQALGQGPQFIFQYYEEEERQRGNFPDRFSGHQFPNYSSELNVNALLLGDSALYLCASSLVGLETSGNTIYFGEGSWLTVV.